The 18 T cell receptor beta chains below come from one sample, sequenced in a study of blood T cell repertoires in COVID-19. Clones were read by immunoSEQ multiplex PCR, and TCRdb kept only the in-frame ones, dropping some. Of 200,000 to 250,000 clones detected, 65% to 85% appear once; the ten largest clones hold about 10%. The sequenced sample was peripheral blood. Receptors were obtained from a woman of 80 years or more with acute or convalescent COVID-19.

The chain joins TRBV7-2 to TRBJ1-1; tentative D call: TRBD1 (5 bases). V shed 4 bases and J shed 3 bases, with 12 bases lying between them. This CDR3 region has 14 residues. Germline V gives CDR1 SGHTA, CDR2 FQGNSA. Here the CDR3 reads CASSSQPGDTEAFF. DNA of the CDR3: TGTGCCAGCAGCTCTCAACCGGGGGACACTGAAGCTTTCTTT.

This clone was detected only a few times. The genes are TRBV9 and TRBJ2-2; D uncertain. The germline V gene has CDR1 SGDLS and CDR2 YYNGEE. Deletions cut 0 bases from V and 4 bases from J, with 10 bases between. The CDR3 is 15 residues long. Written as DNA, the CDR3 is TGTGCCAGCAGCGTAGCTGGAACAGCCACCGGGGAGCTGTTTTTT. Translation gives CASSVAGTATGELFF.

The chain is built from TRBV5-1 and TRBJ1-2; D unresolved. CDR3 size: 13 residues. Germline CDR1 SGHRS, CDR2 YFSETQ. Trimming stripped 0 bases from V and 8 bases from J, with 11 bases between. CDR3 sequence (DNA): TGCGCCAGCAGCTTGGATTCCCAGGTCGGCTACACCTTC. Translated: CASSLDSQVGYTF.

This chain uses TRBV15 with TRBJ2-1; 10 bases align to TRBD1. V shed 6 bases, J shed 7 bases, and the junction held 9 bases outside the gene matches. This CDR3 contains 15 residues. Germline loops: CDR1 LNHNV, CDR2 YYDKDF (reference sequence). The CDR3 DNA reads TGTGCCACCAGGGCCGGGACAGGGGATATTAATGAGCAGTTCTTC. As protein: CATRAGTGDINEQFF. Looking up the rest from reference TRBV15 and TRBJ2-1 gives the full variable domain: DAMVIQNPRYQVTQFGKPVTLSCSQTLNHNVMYWYQQKSSQAPKLLFHYYDKDFNNEADTPDNFQSRRPNTSFCFLDIRSPGLGDTAMYLCATRAGTGDINEQFFGPGTRLTVL.

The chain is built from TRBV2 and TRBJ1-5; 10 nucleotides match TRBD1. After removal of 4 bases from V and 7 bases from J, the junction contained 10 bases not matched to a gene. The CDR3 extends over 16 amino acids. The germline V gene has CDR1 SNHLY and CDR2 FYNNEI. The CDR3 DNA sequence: TGTGCCAGCAGTGCTAGGGACAGGGGAGGTTGGCAGCCCCAGCATTTT. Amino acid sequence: CASSARDRGGWQPQHF.

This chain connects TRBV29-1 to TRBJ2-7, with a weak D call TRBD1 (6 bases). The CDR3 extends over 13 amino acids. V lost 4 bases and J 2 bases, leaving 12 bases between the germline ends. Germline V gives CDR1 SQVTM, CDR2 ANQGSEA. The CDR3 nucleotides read TGCAGCGTTGCACCACAGGGCCCCTACGAGCAGTACTTC. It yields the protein CSVAPQGPYEQYF.

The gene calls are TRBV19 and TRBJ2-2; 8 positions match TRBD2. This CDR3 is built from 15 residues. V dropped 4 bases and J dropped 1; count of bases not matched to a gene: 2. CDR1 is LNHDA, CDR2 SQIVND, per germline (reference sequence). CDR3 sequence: CASSKAGENTGELFF. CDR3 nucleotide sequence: TGTGCCAGTAGTAAAGCGGGGGAGAACACCGGGGAGCTGTTTTTT.

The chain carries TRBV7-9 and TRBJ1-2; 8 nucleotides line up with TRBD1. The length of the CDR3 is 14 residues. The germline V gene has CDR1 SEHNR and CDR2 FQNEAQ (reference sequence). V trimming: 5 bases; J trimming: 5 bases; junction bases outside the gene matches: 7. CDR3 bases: TGTGCCAGCAGCCTTGGGACAGGCGCTTATGGCTACACCTTC. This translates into CASSLGTGAYGYTF.

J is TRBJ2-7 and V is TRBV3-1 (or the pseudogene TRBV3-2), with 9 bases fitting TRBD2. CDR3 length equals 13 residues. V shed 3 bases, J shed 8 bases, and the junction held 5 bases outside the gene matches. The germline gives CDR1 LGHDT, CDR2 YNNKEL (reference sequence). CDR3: CASSQSGTSKQYF. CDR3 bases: TGTGCCAGCAGCCAGTCCGGGACTAGCAAGCAGTACTTC.

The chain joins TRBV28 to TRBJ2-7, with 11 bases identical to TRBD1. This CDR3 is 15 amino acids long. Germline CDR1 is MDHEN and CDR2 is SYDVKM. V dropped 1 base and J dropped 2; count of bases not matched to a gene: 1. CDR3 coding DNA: TGTGCCAGCAGTTTATCGGGACAGGGGGCCTACGAGCAGTACTTC. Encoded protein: CASSLSGQGAYEQYF.

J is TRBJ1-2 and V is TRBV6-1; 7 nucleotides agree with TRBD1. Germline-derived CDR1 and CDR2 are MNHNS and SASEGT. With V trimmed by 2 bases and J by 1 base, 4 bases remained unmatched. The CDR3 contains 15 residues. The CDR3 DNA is TGTGCCAGCAGTGAATTAACAGGGGTTAACTATGGCTACACCTTC. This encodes CASSELTGVNYGYTF.

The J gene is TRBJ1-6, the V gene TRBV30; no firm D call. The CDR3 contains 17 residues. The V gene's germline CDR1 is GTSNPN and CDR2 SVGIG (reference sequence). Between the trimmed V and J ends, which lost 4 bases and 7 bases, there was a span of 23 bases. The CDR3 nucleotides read TGTGCCTGGACCCCACCGCCGACACTCAGGTCCAATTCACCCCTCCACTTT. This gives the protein CAWTPPPTLRSNSPLHF.

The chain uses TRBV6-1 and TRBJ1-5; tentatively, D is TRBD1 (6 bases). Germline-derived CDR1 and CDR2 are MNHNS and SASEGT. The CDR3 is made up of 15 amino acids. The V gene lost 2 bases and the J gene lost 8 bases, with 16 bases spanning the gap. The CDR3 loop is CASSEFGQSIKPQHF. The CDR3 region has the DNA TGTGCCAGCAGTGAATTCGGACAGTCAATCAAGCCCCAGCATTTT.

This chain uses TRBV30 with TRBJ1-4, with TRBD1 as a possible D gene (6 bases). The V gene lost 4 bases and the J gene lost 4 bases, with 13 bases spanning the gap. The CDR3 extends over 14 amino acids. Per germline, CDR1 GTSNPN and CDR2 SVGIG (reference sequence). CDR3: CAWTLTGYNEKLFF. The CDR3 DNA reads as TGTGCCTGGACCCTGACAGGCTATAATGAAAAACTGTTTTTT.

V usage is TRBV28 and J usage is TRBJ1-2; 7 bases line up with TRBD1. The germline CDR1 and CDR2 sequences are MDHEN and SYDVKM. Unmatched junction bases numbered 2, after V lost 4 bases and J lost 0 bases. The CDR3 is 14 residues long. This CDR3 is CASSSTGPNYGYTF. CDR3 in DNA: TGTGCCAGCAGTTCGACAGGGCCTAACTATGGCTACACCTTC.

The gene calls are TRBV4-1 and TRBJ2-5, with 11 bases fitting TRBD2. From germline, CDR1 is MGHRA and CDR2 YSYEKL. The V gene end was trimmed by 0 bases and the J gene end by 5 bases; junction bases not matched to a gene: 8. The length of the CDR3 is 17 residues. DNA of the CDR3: TGCGCCAGCAGCCAAGATCCTGTGACTAGCGGGAAGGAGACCCAGTACTTC. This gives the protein CASSQDPVTSGKETQYF.

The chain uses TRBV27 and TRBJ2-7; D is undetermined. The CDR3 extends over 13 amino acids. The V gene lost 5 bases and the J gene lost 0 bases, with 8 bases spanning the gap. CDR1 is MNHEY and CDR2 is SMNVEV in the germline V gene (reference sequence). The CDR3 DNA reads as TGTGCCAGCAGTCCCCGGAGCTCCTACGAGCAGTACTTC. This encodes CASSPRSSYEQYF.

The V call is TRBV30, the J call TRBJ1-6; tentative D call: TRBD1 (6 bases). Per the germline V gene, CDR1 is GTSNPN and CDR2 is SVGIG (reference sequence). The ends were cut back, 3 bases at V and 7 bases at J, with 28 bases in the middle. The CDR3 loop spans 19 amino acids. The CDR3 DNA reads TGTGCCTGGAGCCCTACCGTGGGACACCCCTCGGGTTACAATTCACCCCTCCACTTT. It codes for CAWSPTVGHPSGYNSPLHF. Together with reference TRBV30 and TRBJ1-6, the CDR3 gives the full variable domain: SQTIHQWPATLVQPVGSPLSLECTVEGTSNPNLYWYRQAAGRGLQLLFYSVGIGQISSEVPQNLSASRPQDRQFILSSKKLLLSDSGFYLCAWSPTVGHPSGYNSPLHFGNGTRLTVT.